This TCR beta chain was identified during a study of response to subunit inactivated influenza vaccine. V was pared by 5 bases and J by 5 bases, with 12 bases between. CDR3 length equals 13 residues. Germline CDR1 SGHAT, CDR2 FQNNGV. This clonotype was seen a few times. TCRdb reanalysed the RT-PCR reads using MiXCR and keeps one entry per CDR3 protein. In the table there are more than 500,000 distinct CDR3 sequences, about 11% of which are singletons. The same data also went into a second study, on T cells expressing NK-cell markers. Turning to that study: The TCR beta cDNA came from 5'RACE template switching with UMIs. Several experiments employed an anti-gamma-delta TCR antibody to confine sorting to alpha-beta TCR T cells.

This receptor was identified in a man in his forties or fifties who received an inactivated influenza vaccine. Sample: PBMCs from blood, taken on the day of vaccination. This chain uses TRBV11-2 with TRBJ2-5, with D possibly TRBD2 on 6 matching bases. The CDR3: CASSLHGGETQYF. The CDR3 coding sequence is TGTGCCAGCAGCCTCCACGGGGGTGAGACCCAGTACTTC.